This T cell receptor beta chain was sequenced during a study of T cells in lung cancer brain metastases. The wider study: Most patients, about 90% of the 20, got no therapy between primary and metastasis resection. A median roughly 320 days separated primary and brain metastasis sampling. Whole-study results and caveats: Paired lesions shared few clones; most were lesion-specific (mean Morisita roughly 0.25).

To note about this clone: Its antigen is as yet unknown.

This CDR3 region has 18 residues. CDR1 and CDR2 (germline): GTSNPN, SVGIG (reference sequence). The V segment lost 0 bases and the J segment 1 base; nucleotides outside the gene matches: 14. Using immunoSEQ multiplex PCR, the repertoire was profiled, and TCRdb retains in-frame clones only, with some absent. The sample comprises some 5,900 clones, approximately 84% of which are singletons, and over 5% rests with the top ten. The chain is built from TRBV30 and TRBJ1-1; 7 bases align to TRBD1. Material: tumor tissue from a brain metastasis. This receptor was obtained from a man in his fifties with non-small cell lung cancer that had spread to the brain. The CDR3 loop reads CAWSVLFTRTGGNTEAFF. The CDR3 DNA reads as TGTGCCTGGAGTGTCCTTTTTACCCGGACAGGCGGGAACACTGAAGCTTTCTTT.